This record concerns one TCR beta chain sequence. Its target is not known. The donors comprised healthy bone marrow donors. It was with 60 Vbeta and 13 Jbeta primers that the PCR ran. TCRdb's table, derived via immunoSEQ multiplex PCR, lists solely in-frame clones and lacks some. The repertoire holds 100,000 to 150,000 clones, over 75% seen once, with 2.1% in the top ten. This sample was taken from a study of cytomegalovirus exposure and HLA in healthy donors. The CDR3 sequence is 15 residues long. Germline assignment: CDR1 SGHNT and CDR2 YYREEE (reference sequence). V lost 2 bases to trimming and J lost 7 bases; unmatched junction nucleotides: 8. Findings and caveats of the study: Donor immune exposure was known only as CMV serostatus.

The sample was PBMCs. The receptor was isolated from a man younger than 45 in good health and CMV-seronegative. The chain combines TRBV5-4 with TRBJ1-1, with TRBD1 identical over 10 bases. The CDR3, as DNA: TGTGCCAGCAGCTTAGGGACAGGGGCGGGGGTTGAAGCTTTCTTT. It specifies CASSLGTGAGVEAFF.